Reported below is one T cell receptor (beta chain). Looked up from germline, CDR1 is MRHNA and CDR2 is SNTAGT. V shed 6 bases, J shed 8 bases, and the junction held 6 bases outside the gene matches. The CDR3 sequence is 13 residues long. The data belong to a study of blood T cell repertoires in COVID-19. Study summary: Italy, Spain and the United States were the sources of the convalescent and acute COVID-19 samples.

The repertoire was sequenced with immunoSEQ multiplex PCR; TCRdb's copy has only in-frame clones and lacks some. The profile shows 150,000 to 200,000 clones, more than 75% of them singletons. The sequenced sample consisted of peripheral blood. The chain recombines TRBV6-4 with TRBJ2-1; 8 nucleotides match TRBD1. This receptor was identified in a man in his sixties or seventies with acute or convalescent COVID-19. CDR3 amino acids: CASRPGQGYEQFF. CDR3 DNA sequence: TGTGCCAGCAGACCCGGACAGGGCTATGAGCAGTTCTTC.